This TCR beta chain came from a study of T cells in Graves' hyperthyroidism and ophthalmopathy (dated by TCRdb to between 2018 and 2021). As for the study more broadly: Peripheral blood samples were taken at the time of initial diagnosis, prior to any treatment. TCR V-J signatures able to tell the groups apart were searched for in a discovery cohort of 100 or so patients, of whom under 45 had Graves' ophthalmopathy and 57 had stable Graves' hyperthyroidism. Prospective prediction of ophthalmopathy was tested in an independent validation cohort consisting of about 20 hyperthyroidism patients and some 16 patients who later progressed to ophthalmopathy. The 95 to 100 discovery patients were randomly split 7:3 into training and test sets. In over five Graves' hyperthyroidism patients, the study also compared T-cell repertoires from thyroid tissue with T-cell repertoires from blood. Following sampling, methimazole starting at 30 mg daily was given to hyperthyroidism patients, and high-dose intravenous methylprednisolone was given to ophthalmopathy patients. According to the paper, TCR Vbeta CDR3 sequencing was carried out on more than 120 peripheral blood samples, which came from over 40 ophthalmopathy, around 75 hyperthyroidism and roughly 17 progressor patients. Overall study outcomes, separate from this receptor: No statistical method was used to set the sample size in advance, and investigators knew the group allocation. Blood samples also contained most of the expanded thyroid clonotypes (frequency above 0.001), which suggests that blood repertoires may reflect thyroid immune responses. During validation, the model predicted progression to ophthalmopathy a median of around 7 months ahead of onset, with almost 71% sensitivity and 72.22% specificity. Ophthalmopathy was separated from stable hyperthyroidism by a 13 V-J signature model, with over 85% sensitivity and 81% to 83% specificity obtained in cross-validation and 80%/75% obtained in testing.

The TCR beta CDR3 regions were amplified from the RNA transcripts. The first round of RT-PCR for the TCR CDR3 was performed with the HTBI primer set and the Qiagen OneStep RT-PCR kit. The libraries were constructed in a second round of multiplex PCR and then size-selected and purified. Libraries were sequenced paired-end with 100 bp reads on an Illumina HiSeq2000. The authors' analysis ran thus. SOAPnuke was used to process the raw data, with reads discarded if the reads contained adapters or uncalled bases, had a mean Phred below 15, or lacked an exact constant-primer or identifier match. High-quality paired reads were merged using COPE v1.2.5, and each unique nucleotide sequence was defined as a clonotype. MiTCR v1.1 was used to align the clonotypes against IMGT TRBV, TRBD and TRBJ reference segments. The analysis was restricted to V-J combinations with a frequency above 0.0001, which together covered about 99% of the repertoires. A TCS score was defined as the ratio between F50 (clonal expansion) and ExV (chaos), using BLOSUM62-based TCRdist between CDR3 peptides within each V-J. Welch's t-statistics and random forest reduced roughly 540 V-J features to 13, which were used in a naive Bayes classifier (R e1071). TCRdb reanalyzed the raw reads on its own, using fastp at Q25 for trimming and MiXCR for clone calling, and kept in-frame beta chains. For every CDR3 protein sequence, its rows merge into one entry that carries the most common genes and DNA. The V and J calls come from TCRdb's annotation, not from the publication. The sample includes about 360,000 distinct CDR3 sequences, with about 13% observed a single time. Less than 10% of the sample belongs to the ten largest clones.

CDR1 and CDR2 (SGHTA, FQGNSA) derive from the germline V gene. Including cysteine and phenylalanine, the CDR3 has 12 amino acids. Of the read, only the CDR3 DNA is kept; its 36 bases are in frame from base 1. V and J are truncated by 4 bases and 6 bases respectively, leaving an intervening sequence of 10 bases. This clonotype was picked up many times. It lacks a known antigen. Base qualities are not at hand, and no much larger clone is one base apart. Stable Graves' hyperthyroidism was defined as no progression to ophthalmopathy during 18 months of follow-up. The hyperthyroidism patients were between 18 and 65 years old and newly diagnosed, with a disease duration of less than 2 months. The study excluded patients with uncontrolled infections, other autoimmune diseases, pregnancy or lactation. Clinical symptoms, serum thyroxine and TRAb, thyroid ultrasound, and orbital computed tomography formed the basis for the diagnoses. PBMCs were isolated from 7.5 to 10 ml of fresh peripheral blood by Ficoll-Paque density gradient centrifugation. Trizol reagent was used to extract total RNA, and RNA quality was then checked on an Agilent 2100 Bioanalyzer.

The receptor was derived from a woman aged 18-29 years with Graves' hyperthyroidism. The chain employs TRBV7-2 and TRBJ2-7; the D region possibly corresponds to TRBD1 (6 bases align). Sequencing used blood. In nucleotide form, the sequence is TGTGCCAGCAGCTCACAGGGCGGCGAGCAGTACTTC. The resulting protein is CASSSQGGEQYF.